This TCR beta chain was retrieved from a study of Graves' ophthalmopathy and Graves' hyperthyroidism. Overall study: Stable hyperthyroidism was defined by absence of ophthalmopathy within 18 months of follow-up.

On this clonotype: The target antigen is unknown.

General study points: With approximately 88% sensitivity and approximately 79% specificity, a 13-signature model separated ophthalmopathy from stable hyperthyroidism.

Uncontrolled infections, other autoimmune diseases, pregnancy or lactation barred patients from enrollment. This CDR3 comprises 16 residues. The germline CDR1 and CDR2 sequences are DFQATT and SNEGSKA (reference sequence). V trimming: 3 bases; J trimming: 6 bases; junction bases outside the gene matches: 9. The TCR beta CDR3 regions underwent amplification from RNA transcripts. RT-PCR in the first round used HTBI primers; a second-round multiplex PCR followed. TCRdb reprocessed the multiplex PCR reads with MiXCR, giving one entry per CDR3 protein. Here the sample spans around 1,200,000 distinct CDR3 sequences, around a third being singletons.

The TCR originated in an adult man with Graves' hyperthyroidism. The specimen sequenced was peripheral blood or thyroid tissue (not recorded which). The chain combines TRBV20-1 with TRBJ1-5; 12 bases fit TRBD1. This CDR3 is CSASVGQGANGQPQHF. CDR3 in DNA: TGCAGTGCTAGTGTGGGACAGGGGGCAAATGGTCAGCCCCAGCATTTT.